This T cell receptor (beta chain) is from a study of T cells in Graves' hyperthyroidism and ophthalmopathy. Germline V gives CDR1 GTSNPN, CDR2 SVGIG (reference sequence). The CDR3 is 13 amino acids. The V gene lost 1 base and the J gene lost 9 bases, with 14 bases spanning the gap. Extraction of PBMCs used 7.5 to 10 ml of fresh peripheral blood. RNA transcripts yielded amplified TCR beta CDR3 regions. The primer set for the first-round RT-PCR of the TCR CDR3 was HTBI. TCRdb reprocessed the multiplex PCR reads via MiXCR and lists one record per CDR3 protein. Of about 400,000 distinct CDR3 sequences in the sample, about 14% were seen once.

This clonotype was obtained from a man aged 50-59 years with Graves' ophthalmopathy. The sample consisted of blood. The V gene is TRBV30, the J gene TRBJ2-3, with a possible D match to TRBD1 (6 bases). The chain's CDR3 is CAWSGLTGSTQYF. CDR3 in DNA: TGTGCCTGGAGTGGACTAACAGGGTCGACGCAGTATTTT.